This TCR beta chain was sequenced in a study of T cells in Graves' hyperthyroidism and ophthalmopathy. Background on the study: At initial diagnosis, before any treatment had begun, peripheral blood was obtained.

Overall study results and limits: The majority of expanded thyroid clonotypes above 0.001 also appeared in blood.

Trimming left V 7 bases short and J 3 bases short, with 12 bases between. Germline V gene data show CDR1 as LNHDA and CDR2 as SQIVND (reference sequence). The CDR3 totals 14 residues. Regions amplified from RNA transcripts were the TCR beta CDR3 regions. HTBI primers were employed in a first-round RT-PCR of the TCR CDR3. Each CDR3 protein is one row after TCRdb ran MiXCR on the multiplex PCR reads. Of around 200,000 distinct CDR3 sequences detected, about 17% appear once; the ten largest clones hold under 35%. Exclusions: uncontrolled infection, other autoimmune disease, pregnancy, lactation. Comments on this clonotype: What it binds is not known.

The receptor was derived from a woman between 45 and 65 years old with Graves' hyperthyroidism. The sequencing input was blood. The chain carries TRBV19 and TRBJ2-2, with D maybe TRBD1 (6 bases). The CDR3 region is CASTRAGDTGELFF. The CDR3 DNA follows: TGTGCCAGTACTCGGGCAGGGGACACCGGGGAGCTGTTTTTT.